The clone carrying this T cell receptor (beta chain) was detected many times. The target antigen is unknown. The sample belongs to a study of cytomegalovirus exposure and HLA in healthy donors. Whole-study findings and limits: Presence/absence analyses assumed roughly uniform sequencing depth across donors.

The germline V gene has CDR1 WSHSY and CDR2 SAAADI. Trimming removed 4 bases from V and 3 bases from J, with 7 bases in between. CDR3 length: 12 amino acids. This PCR relied on a set of 60 Vbeta primers and 13 Jbeta primers. Clones were sequenced by immunoSEQ multiplex PCR, and TCRdb holds only the in-frame ones, with some missing. This table has about 230,000 clones, around 80% appearing once. Sequenced: PBMCs. This TCR derives from a boy younger than 18 in good health and CMV-seronegative. The chain has TRBV10-2 and TRBJ2-7, with D hard to call. CDR3 residues: CASSGADYEQYF. The CDR3 nucleotides are TGCGCCAGCAGTGGTGCGGACTACGAGCAGTACTTC.